This T cell receptor beta chain was sequenced for a study of cytomegalovirus exposure and HLA in healthy donors. Both 60 Vbeta primers and 13 Jbeta primers went into the PCR. Repertoires were generated with immunoSEQ multiplex PCR, while TCRdb's copy carries only in-frame clones and drops some. Seen here are around 190,000 clones, about 90% observed once, and the top ten hold around 0.99%. Germline-derived CDR1 and CDR2 are SGHVS and FQNEAQ. This CDR3 is built from 15 residues. V shed 2 bases and J 6 bases; nucleotides not matched to a gene: 6. Sequences were obtained from PBMCs. This TCR came from a boy between 2 and 10 years old in good health and CMV-seronegative. The chain employs TRBV7-8 and TRBJ1-5, with TRBD1 matching over 8 bases. CDR3 coding DNA: TGTGCCAGCAGCTTAACGACAGGGGCGAGTCAGCCCCAGCATTTT. This codes for CASSLTTGASQPQHF.